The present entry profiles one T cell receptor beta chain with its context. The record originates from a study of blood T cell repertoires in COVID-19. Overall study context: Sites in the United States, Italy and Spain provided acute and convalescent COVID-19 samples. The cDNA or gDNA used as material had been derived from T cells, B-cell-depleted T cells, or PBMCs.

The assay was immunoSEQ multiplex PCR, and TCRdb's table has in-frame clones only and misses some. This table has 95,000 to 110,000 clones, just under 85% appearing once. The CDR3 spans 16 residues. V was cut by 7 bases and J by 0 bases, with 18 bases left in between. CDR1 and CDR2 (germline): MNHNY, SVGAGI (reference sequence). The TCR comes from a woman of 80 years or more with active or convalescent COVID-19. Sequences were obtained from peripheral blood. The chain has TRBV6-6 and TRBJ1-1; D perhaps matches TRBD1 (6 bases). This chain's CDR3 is CASTKLGQGMNTEAFF. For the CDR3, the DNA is TGTGCCAGCACCAAGTTAGGGCAGGGGATGAACACTGAAGCTTTCTTT.